These T cell receptor beta chains were read from a single sample in a study of CD8+ T cells in alopecia areata. Sequencing used immunoSEQ multiplex PCR; TCRdb keeps in-frame clones, though not all of them. The data contain around 70,000 clones, over 25% of them singletons. The sample consisted of CD8+ T cells sorted from blood, taken at week 4, from a patient treated with tofacitinib. The receptors here all came from a human donor with alopecia areata. Each CDR3 is given with its conserved first and last residue. A D gene is named only where the DNA matches it firmly. Expanded clones get a size class; other rows say once, few or many, or leave the size out.

abundance	v_gene	d_gene	j_gene	CDR3aa	CDR3nt
few	TRBV29-1	TRBD1	TRBJ2-7	CSVEDRDPYEQYF	TGCAGCGTTGAGGACAGGGACCCCTACGAGCAGTACTTC
few	TRBV6-5	.	TRBJ2-5	CASSLSQRETQYF	TGTGCCAGCAGTTTAAGCCAGAGGGAGACCCAGTACTTC
few	TRBV29-1	.	TRBJ2-2	CSVEGGGYTGELFF	TGCAGCGTTGAGGGTGGCGGATACACCGGGGAGCTGTTTTTT
.	TRBV27	TRBD1	TRBJ1-1	CASSWGTGNTEAFF	TGTGCCAGCAGCTGGGGGACAGGCAACACTGAAGCTTTCTTT
once	TRBV7-9	.	TRBJ2-1	CASSSRYGEEFF	TGTGCCAGCAGCTCCCGATATGGCGAAGAGTTCTTC
few	TRBV29-1	TRBD1	TRBJ1-2	CSVVGGTGDGGYTF	TGCAGCGTTGTAGGCGGGACAGGGGATGGTGGCTACACCTTC
.	TRBV7-9	.	TRBJ2-6	CASKGFSGANVLTF	TGTGCCAGCAAGGGTTTCTCAGGGGCCAACGTCCTGACTTTC
few	TRBV27	TRBD1	TRBJ1-1	CASSQGARTEAFF	TGTGCCAGCAGTCAGGGGGCGCGTACTGAAGCTTTCTTT
.	TRBV7-9	.	TRBJ2-2	CASSLYRADTGELFF	TGTGCCAGCAGCTTATACAGGGCGGACACCGGGGAGCTGTTTTTT
few	TRBV19	.	TRBJ2-1	CASSLGNEQFF	TGTGCCAGTAGCCTAGGCAATGAGCAGTTCTTC
once	TRBV9	TRBD2	TRBJ2-2	CASSARLAGNTGELFF	TGTGCCAGCAGCGCTAGACTAGCAGGGAACACCGGGGAGCTGTTTTTT
.	TRBV29-1	.	TRBJ1-2	CSVLLSGGYTF	TGCAGCGTTCTCCTCTCCGGGGGCTACACCTTC
.	TRBV5-6	.	TRBJ2-5	CASSWSGGAEQYF	TGTGCCAGCAGCTGGTCCGGGGGTGCGGAGCAGTACTTC
.	TRBV30	.	TRBJ2-1	CAWTSDFNEQFF	TGTGCCTGGACTAGCGATTTCAATGAGCAGTTCTTC
.	TRBV29-1	.	TRBJ1-1	CSGGGGLNTEAFF	TGCAGCGGTGGAGGGGGTTTGAACACTGAAGCTTTCTTT
.	TRBV4-1	TRBD2	TRBJ2-1	CASSRLTSGSHNNEQFF	TGCGCCAGCAGCCGGCTAACTAGCGGGAGCCACAACAATGAGCAGTTCTTC
.	TRBV29-1	.	TRBJ2-4	CSVRDRNIQYF	TGCAGCGTGCGGGACAGAAACATTCAGTACTTC
few	TRBV15	.	TRBJ2-5	CATSRVKETQYF	TGTGCCACCAGCAGAGTAAAGGAGACCCAGTACTTC
many	TRBV7-8	TRBD1	TRBJ2-7	CASSLGQGAYEQYF	TGTGCCAGCAGCTTAGGACAGGGGGCTTACGAGCAGTACTTC
.	TRBV30	TRBD1	TRBJ2-2	CAWSGRDGTGTDTGELFF	TGTGCCTGGAGTGGGAGGGATGGGACAGGGACCGACACCGGGGAGCTGTTTTTT
.	TRBV4-1	.	TRBJ1-2	CASSQVGTTNYGYTF	TGCGCCAGCAGCCAAGTGGGCACCACTAACTATGGCTACACCTTC
few	TRBV11-1	.	TRBJ2-6	CASSDWGPISGANVLTF	TGTGCCAGCTCCGACTGGGGGCCAATCTCTGGGGCCAACGTCCTGACTTTC
.	TRBV29-1	.	TRBJ2-7	CSVGAAPAYEQYF	TGCAGCGTTGGGGCGGCACCAGCCTACGAGCAGTACTTC
.	TRBV7-9	TRBD1	TRBJ2-7	CASSLNRQGHEQYF	TGCGCCAGCAGCTTAAATCGACAGGGCCACGAGCAGTACTTC
.	TRBV6-6	.	TRBJ2-5	CASTRGYQETQYF	TGTGCCAGCACCCGGGGGTACCAAGAGACCCAGTACTTC
few	TRBV4-1	.	TRBJ2-1	CASSQVGNNEQFF	TGCGCCAGCAGCCAAGTTGGGAACAATGAGCAGTTCTTC
.	TRBV29-1	.	TRBJ2-1	CSVDRGHREQFF	TGCAGCGTTGACCGAGGGCATAGAGAGCAGTTCTTC
few	TRBV29-1	TRBD2	TRBJ2-7	CSVDGREGVPYEQYF	TGCAGCGTTGACGGGAGGGAAGGGGTCCCCTACGAGCAGTACTTC
few	TRBV29-1	TRBD2	TRBJ2-7	CSVPGTSEYEQYF	TGCAGCGTTCCCGGGACTAGCGAGTACGAGCAGTACTTC
few	TRBV29-1	TRBD1	TRBJ1-1	CSVLTGGDYEAFF	TGCAGCGTATTGACAGGGGGCGATTACGAAGCTTTCTTT
many	TRBV6-1	TRBD1	TRBJ2-1	CASSEDRDRVNNEQFF	TGTGCCAGCAGTGAAGACCGGGACAGGGTAAACAATGAGCAGTTCTTC
.	TRBV29-1	.	TRBJ2-7	CSVYYTSSYEQYF	TGCAGCGTTTATTACACGTCTTCATACGAGCAGTACTTC
.	TRBV25-1	TRBD2	TRBJ2-5	CASSGIREGQETQYF	TGTGCCAGCAGTGGGATCCGGGAGGGCCAAGAGACCCAGTACTTC
.	TRBV4-2	.	TRBJ1-5	CASSHENQPQHF	TGTGCCAGCAGCCATGAGAATCAGCCCCAGCATTTT
few	TRBV2	.	TRBJ2-7	CASKQHRAYEQYF	TGTGCCAGCAAACAACACCGGGCCTACGAGCAGTACTTC
.	TRBV30	TRBD2	TRBJ2-5	CAWGLAGPWETQYF	TGTGCCTGGGGACTAGCGGGCCCCTGGGAGACCCAGTACTTC
once	TRBV9	.	TRBJ2-7	CASSPGLSYEQYF	TGTGCCAGCAGCCCGGGACTGTCCTACGAGCAGTACTTC